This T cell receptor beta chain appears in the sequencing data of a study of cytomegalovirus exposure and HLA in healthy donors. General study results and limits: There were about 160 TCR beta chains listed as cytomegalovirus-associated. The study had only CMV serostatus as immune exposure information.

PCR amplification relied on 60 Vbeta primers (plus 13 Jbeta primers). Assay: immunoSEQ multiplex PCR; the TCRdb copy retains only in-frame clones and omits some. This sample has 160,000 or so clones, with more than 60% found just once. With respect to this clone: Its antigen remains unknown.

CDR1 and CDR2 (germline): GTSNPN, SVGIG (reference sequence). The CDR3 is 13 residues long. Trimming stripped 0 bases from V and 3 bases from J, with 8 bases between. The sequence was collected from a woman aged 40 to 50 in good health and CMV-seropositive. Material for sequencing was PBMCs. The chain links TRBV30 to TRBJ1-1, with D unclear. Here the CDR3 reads CAWSVGRDTEAFF. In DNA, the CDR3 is TGTGCCTGGAGTGTGGGTCGGGACACTGAAGCTTTCTTT.